The present entry profiles one T cell receptor (beta chain) with its context. Its cognate antigen is unknown. The TCR beta cDNA libraries contained unique molecular identifiers. T cells, roughly 0.95 to 10 million of them, yielded some 500,000 cDNA molecules. A single record per CDR3 protein comes from TCRdb applying MiXCR to the PCR reads. The table records hundreds of thousands of distinct CDR3 sequences, approximately 50% of them present only once. These data belong to a study of post-analysis software for immune sequencing data. About the study: Patients had relapsing-remitting, secondary progressive or progressive-relapsing multiple sclerosis; some lacked subtype. Study-wide points: The normalized Chao1 diversity of multiple sclerosis patients was significantly lower than that of controls. When patients were compared with controls, five TRBV segments were more frequent, TRBV5-6, TRBV5-1 and TRBV20-1 among them.

With 4 bases removed from V and 4 bases from J, the gap between germline ends came to 17 bases. Germline V gene sequence: CDR1 SQVTM, CDR2 ANQGSEA. The CDR3 runs 14 residues. The sequencing input was blood. The chain joins TRBV29-1 to TRBJ2-7; D is tentatively TRBD1 or TRBD2 (5 bases each). The clonotype was recovered from a girl under 18 with multiple sclerosis. This CDR3 is CSVVRRDGTYEQYF. The CDR3 coding sequence is TGCAGCGTTGTTCGCCGGGACGGAACTTACGAGCAGTACTTC.